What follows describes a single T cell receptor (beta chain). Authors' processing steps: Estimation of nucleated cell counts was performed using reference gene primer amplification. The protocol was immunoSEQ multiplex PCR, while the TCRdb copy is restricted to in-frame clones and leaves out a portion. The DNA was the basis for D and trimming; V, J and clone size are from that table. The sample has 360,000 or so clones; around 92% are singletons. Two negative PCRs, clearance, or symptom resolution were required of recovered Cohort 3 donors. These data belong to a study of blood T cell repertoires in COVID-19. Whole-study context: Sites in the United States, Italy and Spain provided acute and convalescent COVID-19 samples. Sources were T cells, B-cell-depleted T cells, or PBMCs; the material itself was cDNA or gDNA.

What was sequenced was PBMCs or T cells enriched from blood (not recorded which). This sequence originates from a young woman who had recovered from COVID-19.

The CDR3 loop reads CASSYEGTGETQYF. CDR3 coding DNA: TGTGCCAGCAGTTACGAGGGCACGGGAGAGACCCAGTACTTC. V gene TRBV6-5 combines with J gene TRBJ2-5, with D tentatively TRBD2 (5 bases). The CDR3 contains 14 residues. Germline loops: CDR1 MNHEY, CDR2 SVGAGI. Between the trimmed V and J ends, which lost 2 bases and 4 bases, there was a span of 11 bases.